This T cell receptor beta chain appears in the sequencing data of a study of blood T cells in healthy people across ages. Sample-barcoded 5' priming and a J-beta primer mix drove a second PCR of 7 to 11 cycles. TCRdb re-called the 5' RACE reads with MiXCR, one entry per CDR3 protein. The table shows about 1.6 million distinct CDR3 sequences, with about 31% occurring only once. Whenever a sample was processed, at least 7 million PBMCs were isolated. Total RNA amounts of at least 5 micrograms were extracted per sample. This CDR3 spans 15 amino acids. The germline V gene has CDR1 KGHSY and CDR2 FQNENV. V lost 1 base, J lost 7 bases, and 11 bases lay in between.

The sequenced sample consisted of blood. V usage is TRBV16 and J usage is TRBJ1-6; possible D gene TRBD1, 5 bases. The receptor was isolated from a woman younger than 45 in good health. CDR3 in amino acids: CASSQLGRDNSPLHF. The CDR3 bases are TGTGCCAGCAGCCAATTGGGCAGGGACAATTCACCCCTCCACTTT.